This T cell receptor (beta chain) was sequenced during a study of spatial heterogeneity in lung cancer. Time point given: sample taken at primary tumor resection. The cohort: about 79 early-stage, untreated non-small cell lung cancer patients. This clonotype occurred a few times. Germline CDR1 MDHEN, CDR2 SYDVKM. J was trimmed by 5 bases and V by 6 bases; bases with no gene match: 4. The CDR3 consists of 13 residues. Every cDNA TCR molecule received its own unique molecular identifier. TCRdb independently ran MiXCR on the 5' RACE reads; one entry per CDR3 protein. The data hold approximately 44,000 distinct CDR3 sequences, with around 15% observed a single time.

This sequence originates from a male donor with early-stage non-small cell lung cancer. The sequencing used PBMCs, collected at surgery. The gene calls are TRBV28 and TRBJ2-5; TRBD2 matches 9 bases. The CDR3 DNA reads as TGTGCCAGCAGCCAAACTAGCGGGGAGACCCAGTACTTC. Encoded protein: CASSQTSGETQYF.